Listed below are T cell receptor beta chains from one sample, sequenced in a study of blood T cell repertoires in COVID-19. Assay used: immunoSEQ multiplex PCR; TCRdb lists only in-frame clones, some missing. Seen here are approximately 280,000 clones, 70% to 90% observed once, and the top ten hold roughly 5.3%. Sequencing was done on a sample of peripheral blood. The source of these receptors is a middle-aged man with active or convalescent COVID-19. Both conserved end residues are part of each CDR3. A D gene is named only where the DNA matches it firmly. Not all rows give a size; the values are once, few, many and, for expanded clones, a class.

TRBJ1-1 | NA | TRBV6-5 | once | CASKRPMNTEAFF | TGTGCCAGCAAGCGCCCCATGAACACTGAAGCTTTCTTT
TRBJ2-7 | NA | TRBV10-3 | NA | CAISGGTSYYEQYF | TGTGCCATCAGCGGCGGGACGTCTTACTACGAGCAGTACTTC
TRBJ1-6 | NA | TRBV14 | NA | CASSYTNSPLHF | TGTGCCAGCAGCTACACGAATTCACCCCTCCACTTT
TRBJ2-1 | TRBD2 | TRBV6-2/TRBV6-3 | NA | CASSQLAGGFYNEQFF | TGTGCCAGCAGTCAATTAGCGGGAGGGTTCTACAATGAGCAGTTCTTC
TRBJ1-1 | TRBD1 | TRBV19 | NA | CASSPRQGALWTEAFF | TGTGCCAGTAGTCCCAGACAGGGGGCCTTATGGACTGAAGCTTTCTTT
TRBJ2-7 | NA | TRBV29-1 | NA | CSVVEQHSTYEQYF | TGCAGCGTTGTAGAACAGCACTCCACCTACGAGCAGTACTTC
TRBJ2-7 | TRBD1 | TRBV19 | NA | CASSTGTGPYEQYF | TGTGCCAGTAGTACGGGGACAGGCCCCTACGAGCAGTACTTC
TRBJ2-6 | NA | TRBV2 | NA | CASSEGASGANVLTF | TGTGCCAGCAGTGAAGGGGCGTCTGGGGCCAACGTCCTGACTTTC
TRBJ2-7 | TRBD2 | TRBV27 | NA | CGSGRKYEQYF | TGTGGAAGCGGGAGGAAGTACGAGCAGTACTTC
TRBJ1-3 | TRBD1 | TRBV7-2 | NA | CASSFFRTGGSGNTIYF | TGTGCCAGCAGTTTTTTCCGGACAGGGGGCTCTGGAAACACCATATATTTT
TRBJ2-1 | TRBD1 | TRBV19 | NA | CASRGWGDRGGNEQFF | TGTGCCAGTAGGGGCTGGGGGGACAGGGGAGGGAATGAGCAGTTCTTC
TRBJ1-1 | NA | TRBV19 | NA | CASSMNQGTAEAFF | TGTGCCAGTAGTATGAATCAGGGGACGGCTGAAGCTTTCTTT
TRBJ1-1 | NA | TRBV11-2 | many | CASSPRGWNTEAFF | TGTGCCAGCAGCCCCAGGGGATGGAACACTGAAGCTTTCTTT
TRBJ1-6 | NA | TRBV7-6 | once | CASSRGDNSPLHF | TGTGCCAGCAGCCGGGGGGATAATTCACCCCTCCACTTT
TRBJ2-1 | NA | TRBV7-8 | NA | CASSPGTVNEQFF | TGTGCCAGCAGCCCGGGAACAGTCAATGAGCAGTTCTTC
TRBJ2-1 | NA | TRBV18 | NA | CASSGGLENEQFF | TGTGCCAGCTCGGGGGGACTCGAAAATGAGCAGTTCTTC
TRBJ1-3 | NA | TRBV18 | NA | CASSLKEGGGNTIYF | TGTGCCAGCTCACTCAAGGAGGGAGGTGGAAACACCATATATTTT
TRBJ2-3 | NA | TRBV7-9 | NA | CASSRAGLVTDTQYF | TGTGCCAGCAGCCGCGCGGGATTAGTCACAGATACGCAGTATTTT
TRBJ1-1 | NA | TRBV10-3 | NA | CAISELEGLGTEAFF | TGTGCCATCAGTGAGTTGGAGGGGTTAGGCACTGAAGCTTTCTTT
TRBJ2-1 | NA | TRBV3-1/TRBV3-2 | NA | CASSQDPQHYNEQFF | TGTGCCAGCAGCCAAGATCCACAGCATTACAATGAGCAGTTCTTC
TRBJ1-6 | TRBD1 | TRBV7-8 | NA | CASSSAGTGVYSPLHF | TGTGCCAGCAGCTCAGCCGGGACAGGGGTTTATTCACCCCTCCACTTT